These T cell receptor beta chains were read from a single sample in a study of molecular identifiers for immune sequencing clone quantification. TCRdb called the PCR reads again in MiXCR, with one record for every CDR3 protein. The table lists 65,000 or so distinct CDR3 sequences, approximately 18% of them singletons. Sequenced input: naive CD8+ T cells from blood, with Jurkat cell RNA spiked in. The receptors were gathered from a human donor in good health. Some libraries in this study had Jurkat cell RNA spiked in. Both conserved end residues are part of each CDR3. Fields, in order: clone size, J gene, D gene, V gene, CDR3 DNA, CDR3 protein. The D gene is left open where the match is weak. Rows give clone size only sometimes, using once, few, many, or a class for an expanded clone.

clone size: many
J gene: TRBJ1-5
D gene: -
V gene: TRBV13
CDR3 DNA: TGTGCCAGCAGCTTAGGACTGGGCAATCAGCCCCAGCATTTT
CDR3 protein: CASSLGLGNQPQHF

clone size: many
J gene: TRBJ1-5
D gene: -
V gene: TRBV5-6
CDR3 DNA: TGTGCCAGCAGCTTGGCTGGGGGTGGAAGCAATCAGCCCCAGCATTTT
CDR3 protein: CASSLAGGGSNQPQHF

clone size: -
J gene: TRBJ2-7
D gene: -
V gene: TRBV4-2
CDR3 DNA: TGTGCCAGCAGCCAAGAGGGGCAGGTCGGGACCTTCGAGCAGTACTTC
CDR3 protein: CASSQEGQVGTFEQYF

clone size: -
J gene: TRBJ2-7
D gene: TRBD2
V gene: TRBV4-1
CDR3 DNA: TGCGCCAGCAGCCAGGCATCTAGCGGGACCTACGAGCAGTACTTC
CDR3 protein: CASSQASSGTYEQYF

clone size: many
J gene: TRBJ2-5
D gene: TRBD2
V gene: TRBV11-2
CDR3 DNA: TGTGCCAGCAGCGTAACAACACTAGCGGGAGGGCCCGAGACCCAGTACTTC
CDR3 protein: CASSVTTLAGGPETQYF

clone size: -
J gene: TRBJ2-7
D gene: TRBD2
V gene: TRBV28
CDR3 DNA: TGTGCCAGCAGCCGGGAGGTGTTTAACGAGCAGTACTTC
CDR3 protein: CASSREVFNEQYF

clone size: few
J gene: TRBJ2-2
D gene: TRBD1
V gene: TRBV5-1
CDR3 DNA: TGCGCCAGCAGCTTGGAAACCGGGACAGCCTACACCGGGGAGCTGTCTTTT
CDR3 protein: CASSLETGTAYTGELSF

clone size: many
J gene: TRBJ1-1
D gene: TRBD1
V gene: TRBV29-1
CDR3 DNA: TGCAGCGTGGACAGGGAGGCTGAAGCTTTCTTT
CDR3 protein: CSVDREAEAFF

clone size: many
J gene: TRBJ2-7
D gene: TRBD2
V gene: TRBV7-9
CDR3 DNA: TGTGCCAGCAGCACAAGGGAGGGCCTGGTCGAGCAGTACTTC
CDR3 protein: CASSTREGLVEQYF

clone size: many
J gene: TRBJ2-1
D gene: -
V gene: TRBV7-8
CDR3 DNA: TGTGCCAGCAGGCCCTCGGGCGGCGGCTCCTACAATGAGCAGTTCTTC
CDR3 protein: CASRPSGGGSYNEQFF

clone size: -
J gene: TRBJ1-5
D gene: TRBD1
V gene: TRBV12-3/TRBV12-4
CDR3 DNA: TGCGCCAGCAGTTCGTCCGGGACAGGTAATCAGCCCCAGCATTTT
CDR3 protein: CASSSSGTGNQPQHF

clone size: -
J gene: TRBJ2-7
D gene: TRBD2
V gene: TRBV14
CDR3 DNA: TGTGCCAGCAGCCCCTCGGGGGGGGCCTACGAGCAGTACTTC
CDR3 protein: CASSPSGGAYEQYF

clone size: -
J gene: TRBJ2-3
D gene: TRBD2
V gene: TRBV19
CDR3 DNA: TGTGCCGGTAGTAGTAGCGGGAGCAGGTCAGATACGCAGTATTTT
CDR3 protein: CAGSSSGSRSDTQYF

clone size: many
J gene: TRBJ2-1
D gene: TRBD2
V gene: TRBV29-1
CDR3 DNA: TGCAGCGTTGAAGAGCGGGGGATCTACAATGAGCAGTTCTTC
CDR3 protein: CSVEERGIYNEQFF

clone size: many
J gene: TRBJ2-7
D gene: -
V gene: TRBV7-6
CDR3 DNA: TGTGCCAGCAGCTTGCACAGCACCTACGAGCAGTACTTC
CDR3 protein: CASSLHSTYEQYF

clone size: -
J gene: TRBJ2-1
D gene: -
V gene: TRBV7-9
CDR3 DNA: TGTGCCAGCACCCCTTCTGGAGGAGATAAGTACAATGAGCAGTTCTTC
CDR3 protein: CASTPSGGDKYNEQFF

clone size: many
J gene: TRBJ2-1
D gene: TRBD1
V gene: TRBV11-2
CDR3 DNA: TGTGCCAGCAGCCCCCCCGGGACAGGGGGGTACAATGAGCAGTTCTTC
CDR3 protein: CASSPPGTGGYNEQFF

clone size: many
J gene: TRBJ1-5
D gene: -
V gene: TRBV19
CDR3 DNA: TGTGCCAGTAGGGCCACCCCGGTTAGCAATCAGCCCCAGCATTTT
CDR3 protein: CASRATPVSNQPQHF

clone size: many
J gene: TRBJ2-2
D gene: -
V gene: TRBV11-2
CDR3 DNA: TGTGCCAGCAGCTTAGTCATTCCCGGGGAGCTGTTTTTT
CDR3 protein: CASSLVIPGELFF

clone size: many
J gene: TRBJ1-4
D gene: TRBD1
V gene: TRBV20-1
CDR3 DNA: TGCAGTGCTTCCCACGACAGGGAGTGGGATGAAAAACTGTTTTTT
CDR3 protein: CSASHDREWDEKLFF

clone size: many
J gene: TRBJ1-1
D gene: -
V gene: TRBV5-1
CDR3 DNA: TGCGCCAGCAGGGGGGACACTGAAGCTTTCTTT
CDR3 protein: CASRGDTEAFF

clone size: many
J gene: TRBJ1-3
D gene: -
V gene: TRBV20-1
CDR3 DNA: TGCAGTGCTACGGCCGCCCGAGCGAATGGAAACACCATATATTTT
CDR3 protein: CSATAARANGNTIYF

clone size: many
J gene: TRBJ1-1
D gene: -
V gene: TRBV15
CDR3 DNA: TGTGCCACCAGCAATGTACTCCTGGACACTGAAGCTTTCTTT
CDR3 protein: CATSNVLLDTEAFF

clone size: many
J gene: TRBJ2-3
D gene: -
V gene: TRBV28
CDR3 DNA: TGTGCCAGCAGTTCCTCCCACGACCCCGAGGACCCAGATACGCAGTATTTT
CDR3 protein: CASSSSHDPEDPDTQYF

clone size: few
J gene: TRBJ2-7
D gene: TRBD1
V gene: TRBV6-2/TRBV6-3
CDR3 DNA: TGTGCCAGCAGCCTACTGGACAGGGCCTACGAGCAGTACTTC
CDR3 protein: CASSLLDRAYEQYF

clone size: many
J gene: TRBJ2-7
D gene: TRBD1
V gene: TRBV5-1
CDR3 DNA: TGCGCCAGCAGCTTGGGTAATATGGACAGGGTTTTC
CDR3 protein: CASSLGNMDRVF

clone size: many
J gene: TRBJ2-1
D gene: -
V gene: TRBV27
CDR3 DNA: TGTGCCAGCAGTTTAATGGCAGCTACGACTGAGCAGTTCTTC
CDR3 protein: CASSLMAATTEQFF

clone size: many
J gene: TRBJ2-5
D gene: -
V gene: TRBV11-2
CDR3 DNA: TGTGCCAGCAGCCCGACGAGAGAGACCCAGTACTTC
CDR3 protein: CASSPTRETQYF

clone size: many
J gene: TRBJ1-2
D gene: TRBD1
V gene: TRBV6-6
CDR3 DNA: TGTGCCAGCAGTTACCGGGACAGGGACCATGGCTACACCTTC
CDR3 protein: CASSYRDRDHGYTF

clone size: -
J gene: TRBJ2-7
D gene: TRBD1
V gene: TRBV27
CDR3 DNA: TGTGCCAGCAGTTTTCAGGGTACAGGGGTGTACGAGCAGTACTTC
CDR3 protein: CASSFQGTGVYEQYF

clone size: many
J gene: TRBJ2-7
D gene: TRBD2
V gene: TRBV4-1
CDR3 DNA: TGCGCCAGCAGCCAATTCGGGACTAGCGGCTACGAGCAGTACTTC
CDR3 protein: CASSQFGTSGYEQYF

clone size: few
J gene: TRBJ2-7
D gene: TRBD1
V gene: TRBV20-1
CDR3 DNA: TGCAGTGCTAGTTGGGACAGGGCGACCGAGCAGTACTTC
CDR3 protein: CSASWDRATEQYF

clone size: many
J gene: TRBJ2-6
D gene: -
V gene: TRBV7-9
CDR3 DNA: TGTGCCAGCCCTAGACCCACAGGAGACTCTGGGGCCAACGTCCTGACTTTC
CDR3 protein: CASPRPTGDSGANVLTF

clone size: many
J gene: TRBJ2-3
D gene: TRBD2
V gene: TRBV27
CDR3 DNA: TGTGCCAGCACCCGTCGGGGACTAGCGGGGGACACAGATACGCAGTATTTT
CDR3 protein: CASTRRGLAGDTDTQYF

clone size: -
J gene: TRBJ1-2
D gene: TRBD1
V gene: TRBV3-1
CDR3 DNA: TGTGCCAGCAGCGTACGGGACAGCCCCATTCTTTATGGCTACACCTTC
CDR3 protein: CASSVRDSPILYGYTF

clone size: -
J gene: TRBJ2-6
D gene: -
V gene: TRBV9
CDR3 DNA: TGTGCCAGCAGCAGGAGTTCTGGGGCCAACGTCCTGACTTTC
CDR3 protein: CASSRSSGANVLTF

clone size: many
J gene: TRBJ1-1
D gene: -
V gene: TRBV24-1
CDR3 DNA: TGTGCCACCAGTGACGGTGGGGAAGCTTTCTTT
CDR3 protein: CATSDGGEAFF

clone size: many
J gene: TRBJ2-7
D gene: TRBD2
V gene: TRBV20-1
CDR3 DNA: TGCAGTGGGACTAGCGGGATGTCCTACGAGCAGTACTTC
CDR3 protein: CSGTSGMSYEQYF

clone size: many
J gene: TRBJ2-1
D gene: -
V gene: TRBV11-2
CDR3 DNA: TGTGCCAGCAGCTTCATTGTGGGGGATGAGCAGTTCTTC
CDR3 protein: CASSFIVGDEQFF

clone size: few
J gene: TRBJ2-3
D gene: -
V gene: TRBV11-2
CDR3 DNA: TGTGCCAGCAGCCCCCCGAGTGTGGATACGCAGTATTTT
CDR3 protein: CASSPPSVDTQYF

clone size: many
J gene: TRBJ2-1
D gene: -
V gene: TRBV10-3
CDR3 DNA: TGTGCCATCAGTGAGAGAAATCAGGGGAAGGATGAGCAGTTCTTC
CDR3 protein: CAISERNQGKDEQFF

clone size: -
J gene: TRBJ1-1
D gene: TRBD1
V gene: TRBV29-1
CDR3 DNA: TGCAGCGGGGGACAGTACACTGAAGCTTTCTTT
CDR3 protein: CSGGQYTEAFF

clone size: -
J gene: TRBJ1-4
D gene: -
V gene: TRBV12-3/TRBV12-4
CDR3 DNA: TGTGCCAGCAGTGGGAACGGATCAACTAATGAAAAACTGTTTTTT
CDR3 protein: CASSGNGSTNEKLFF

clone size: many
J gene: TRBJ2-7
D gene: -
V gene: TRBV29-1
CDR3 DNA: TGCAGCGCCACTGGGGGTTTAGCCTACGAGCAGTACTTC
CDR3 protein: CSATGGLAYEQYF

clone size: few
J gene: TRBJ2-7
D gene: TRBD1
V gene: TRBV7-9
CDR3 DNA: TGTGCCAGCAGCTTAGGAGGGACAGGGGACTACGAGCAGTACTTC
CDR3 protein: CASSLGGTGDYEQYF

clone size: many
J gene: TRBJ2-3
D gene: -
V gene: TRBV20-1
CDR3 DNA: TGCAGTTCTCGCCGCCGGACTCAGAACACAGATACGCAGTATTTT
CDR3 protein: CSSRRRTQNTDTQYF

clone size: many
J gene: TRBJ2-3
D gene: -
V gene: TRBV19
CDR3 DNA: TGTGCCAGTAGTATAGGGGTTATGAGCACAGATACGCAGTATTTT
CDR3 protein: CASSIGVMSTDTQYF

clone size: many
J gene: TRBJ2-6
D gene: -
V gene: TRBV24-1
CDR3 DNA: TGTGCCACCAGTGGTGCGGGGCGAACTGGGGCCAACGTCCTGACTTTC
CDR3 protein: CATSGAGRTGANVLTF

clone size: -
J gene: TRBJ2-7
D gene: -
V gene: TRBV6-1
CDR3 DNA: TGTGCCAGCAGTGAACTTCGGGTCGGCGCCTACGAGCAGTACTTC
CDR3 protein: CASSELRVGAYEQYF

clone size: many
J gene: TRBJ2-7
D gene: -
V gene: TRBV5-1
CDR3 DNA: TGCGCCAGCAGCTTGGGGCGGGACTTCTCCTACGAGCAGTACTTC
CDR3 protein: CASSLGRDFSYEQYF

clone size: few
J gene: TRBJ2-7
D gene: -
V gene: TRBV6-2/TRBV6-3
CDR3 DNA: TGTGCCAGCAGTTACACGTGGGGCAGACCATCCTACGAGCAGTACTTC
CDR3 protein: CASSYTWGRPSYEQYF

clone size: few
J gene: TRBJ2-1
D gene: -
V gene: TRBV27
CDR3 DNA: TGTGCCAGCAGTATAGCTAGCTCCTACAATGAGCAGTTCTTC
CDR3 protein: CASSIASSYNEQFF

clone size: many
J gene: TRBJ2-3
D gene: TRBD2
V gene: TRBV12-3/TRBV12-4
CDR3 DNA: TGTGCCAGCAGCCCGAATATTATAGCGGGAGGGCCTGCAGATACGCAGTATTTT
CDR3 protein: CASSPNIIAGGPADTQYF

clone size: many
J gene: TRBJ2-7
D gene: -
V gene: TRBV5-5
CDR3 DNA: TGTGCCAGCAGCTTGGTTACAGGGACGTACGAGCAGTACTTC
CDR3 protein: CASSLVTGTYEQYF

clone size: few
J gene: TRBJ1-1
D gene: -
V gene: TRBV27
CDR3 DNA: TGTGCCAGCAGTTGGGAAGGGGGGTCGAACACTGAAGCTTTCTTT
CDR3 protein: CASSWEGGSNTEAFF

clone size: many
J gene: TRBJ2-7
D gene: -
V gene: TRBV20-1
CDR3 DNA: TGCAGTGCTAGAGAAGGGAGCTCCTACGAGCAGTACTTC
CDR3 protein: CSAREGSSYEQYF

clone size: many
J gene: TRBJ2-2
D gene: -
V gene: TRBV29-1
CDR3 DNA: TGCAGCGTTCAGGGGACCGGGGAGCTGTTTTTT
CDR3 protein: CSVQGTGELFF

clone size: many
J gene: TRBJ1-4
D gene: TRBD1
V gene: TRBV27
CDR3 DNA: TGTGCCAGCAGTTTACACGACAGGGGAGAAAAACTGTTTTTT
CDR3 protein: CASSLHDRGEKLFF